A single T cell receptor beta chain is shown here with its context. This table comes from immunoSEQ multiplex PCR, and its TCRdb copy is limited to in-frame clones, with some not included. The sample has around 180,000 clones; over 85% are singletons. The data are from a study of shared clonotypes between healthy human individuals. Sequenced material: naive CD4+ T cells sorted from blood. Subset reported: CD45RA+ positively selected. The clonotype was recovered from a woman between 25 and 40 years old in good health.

In DNA form, the CDR3 reads TGTGCCAGTAGCGGGACTAGCGGAGATACGCAGTATTTT. Translated, it gives CASSGTSGDTQYF. The rearrangement joins TRBV19 to TRBJ2-3, with 11 bases matching TRBD2. Trimming removed 6 bases from V and 5 bases from J; junction bases left unmatched: 1. The germline CDR1 and CDR2 sequences are LNHDA and SQIVND (reference sequence). The length of the CDR3 is 13 residues.